Shown below are 23 T cell receptor beta chains from a single sample sequenced in a study of CXCR3-negative and CXCR3-positive naive CD8 T cells. Study-wide results and caveats: TRB CDR3s were more hydrophobic in CXCR3-positive than in CXCR3-negative naive cells.

TRB cDNA was prepared as libraries by UMI-labeled 5' RACE. TCRdb reprocessed the 5' RACE reads, keeping one entry per CDR3 protein, no DNA. This sample's table reports several thousand distinct CDR3 sequences. These receptors are not linked to any known antigen. Sequenced sample: naive CXCR3+ CD8+ T cells from blood. The subset: CD45RO-CCR7+CD27+CD95- naive CD8+ T cells expressing CXCR3 (TNR3+). The origin of the receptors is a human donor in good health. Some clones in this sample may be carry-over from other donors' samples.

This chain uses TRBV11-2 with TRBJ2-7. The CDR3 runs to 12 residues. Looked up from germline, CDR1 is SGHAT and CDR2 is FQNNGV. The CDR3 sequence: CASSLTSYEQYF.

The chain combines TRBV19 with TRBJ2-1; TCRdb names TRBD1, which stays unverified in the absence of DNA. The CDR3 length is 14 residues. In germline, CDR1 is LNHDA, CDR2 SQIVND (reference sequence). CDR3 in amino acids: CASSSATAYNEQFF.

This chain connects TRBV29-1 to TRBJ2-3. The CDR3 covers 13 residues. Germline V gene lookup returns CDR1 SQVTM and CDR2 ANQGSEA. The CDR3 spells CSVEDLSTDTQYF.

The chain is built from TRBV20-1 and TRBJ1-2; TCRdb's assignment of TRBD1 cannot be checked, as there is no DNA. Germline-derived CDR1 and CDR2 are DFQATT and SNEGSKA (reference sequence). This CDR3 contains 13 residues. This CDR3 reads CSARGEGLEGYTF.

The gene calls are TRBV21-1 and TRBJ2-1; TCRdb's assignment of TRBD1 cannot be checked, as there is no DNA. TRBV21-1 is an annotated pseudogene. The CDR3 runs to 17 residues. CDR3 in amino acids: CASSRWDSPSSYNEQFF.

V gene TRBV4-1 combines with J gene TRBJ1-1; TCRdb lists TRBD1, though no DNA is available to test this call. This CDR3 is 15 amino acids long. Germline V gene sequence: CDR1 MGHRA, CDR2 YSYEKL. The CDR3 is CASSHVPGQNTEAFF.

This chain uses TRBV7-9 with TRBJ2-3. Germline V CDR1 and CDR2: SEHNR, FQNEAQ (reference sequence). This CDR3 is built from 16 residues. The CDR3 sequence is CASSLLRIPSTDTQYF.

The chain is built from TRBV7-8 and TRBJ2-2; TCRdb's D call of TRBD2 is untestable without DNA. The germline CDR1 and CDR2 sequences are SGHVS and FQNEAQ. The CDR3 has 17 residues. The CDR3 is CASSLGPSRTNTGELFF.

The rearrangement links TRBV11-3 to TRBJ2-3. CDR3 size: 14 residues. Germline V CDR1 and CDR2: SGHNT, YENEEA. The CDR3 region is CASSLDLGTDTQYF.

The CDR3 spells CASSEVYRANEKLFF. The genes are TRBV2 and TRBJ1-4; no DNA is available, so the TRBD1 call from TCRdb remains unchecked. The CDR3 is made up of 15 amino acids. Germline assignment: CDR1 SNHLY and CDR2 FYNNEI.

The gene calls are TRBV6-5 and TRBJ2-1. The germline V gene has CDR1 MNHEY and CDR2 SVGAGI. The CDR3 has 15 residues. The CDR3 reads CASSYGPIPYNEQFF.

In terms of frequency, this clonotype is large. The V and J genes are TRBV7-9 and TRBJ2-7; without DNA, the TCRdb call of TRBD1 cannot be checked. Germline lookup yields CDR1 SEHNR and CDR2 FQNEAQ (reference sequence). The CDR3 totals 13 residues. This chain's CDR3 is CASSPGQTYEQYF.

V and J are TRBV7-8 and TRBJ2-3; TCRdb indicates TRBD2, and absent DNA this call remains unverified. The germline gives CDR1 SGHVS, CDR2 FQNEAQ. The CDR3 has 16 amino acids. CDR3: CASSYIAGGTTDTQYF.

The chain employs TRBV3-1 and TRBJ2-2; TCRdb picks TRBD1, but there is no DNA to check that call. From germline, CDR1 is LGHDT and CDR2 YNNKEL (reference sequence). The CDR3 sequence is 12 residues long. Here the CDR3 reads CASTTPAGELFF.

CDR3 amino acids: CASSESGSVHEQFF. The chain links TRBV2 to TRBJ2-1; the TCRdb D gene call, TRBD1, has no DNA to confirm it. Germline CDR1 and CDR2: SNHLY and FYNNEI. The CDR3 runs to 14 residues.

Judged by frequency, this clonotype is medium-sized. The genes are TRBV29-1 and TRBJ1-2. The germline gives CDR1 SQVTM, CDR2 ANQGSEA. CDR3 length: 13 residues. CDR3: CSVEWSAHAGSAF.

According to its frequency, this clonotype is large. V is TRBV18 and J is TRBJ2-7; absent DNA, TCRdb's TRBD1 call cannot be checked. Germline V gene lookup returns CDR1 KGHSH and CDR2 LQKENI. This CDR3 region has 14 residues. Here the CDR3 reads CASSSKGGIDEQYF.

The chain links TRBV28 to TRBJ2-7; without DNA, the TCRdb call of TRBD2 cannot be checked. The germline V gene has CDR1 MDHEN and CDR2 SYDVKM. The CDR3 has 17 amino acids. CDR3 protein: CASRTGTSGKISYEQYF.

The CDR3 is CASSQVSELAGRRAYEQYF. This sequence joins TRBV4-2 and TRBJ2-7; the D call of TRBD2 rests on TCRdb alone, since no DNA is present to check it. The CDR3 runs 19 residues. Germline loops: CDR1 LGHNA, CDR2 YNFKEQ.

The chain recombines TRBV6-4 with TRBJ2-1. The CDR3 loop spans 11 amino acids. Germline CDR1 is MRHNA and CDR2 is SNTAGT. The CDR3 is CASSLGDEQFF.

This clonotype is called medium-sized (0.01 to 0.1%) based on its frequency. This sequence joins TRBV9 and TRBJ1-1; TCRdb picks TRBD1, but there is no DNA to check that call. In germline, CDR1 is SGDLS, CDR2 YYNGEE. This CDR3 has 12 residues. The CDR3 sequence is CASSSGGTEAFF.

V usage is TRBV2 and J usage is TRBJ2-1; TCRdb calls TRBD2, which cannot be checked without DNA. CDR3 length: 15 residues. CDR1 and CDR2 from the germline V gene are SNHLY and FYNNEI. The CDR3: CASSGESTSYNEQFF.

Judged by frequency, this clonotype is medium-sized (0.01 to 0.1%). This chain links TRBV20-1 with TRBJ2-1; no DNA is available, so the TRBD2 call from TCRdb remains unchecked. Germline assignment: CDR1 DFQATT and CDR2 SNEGSKA (reference sequence). This CDR3 has 16 residues. CDR3 in amino acids: CSAILAGGLNYNEQFF.